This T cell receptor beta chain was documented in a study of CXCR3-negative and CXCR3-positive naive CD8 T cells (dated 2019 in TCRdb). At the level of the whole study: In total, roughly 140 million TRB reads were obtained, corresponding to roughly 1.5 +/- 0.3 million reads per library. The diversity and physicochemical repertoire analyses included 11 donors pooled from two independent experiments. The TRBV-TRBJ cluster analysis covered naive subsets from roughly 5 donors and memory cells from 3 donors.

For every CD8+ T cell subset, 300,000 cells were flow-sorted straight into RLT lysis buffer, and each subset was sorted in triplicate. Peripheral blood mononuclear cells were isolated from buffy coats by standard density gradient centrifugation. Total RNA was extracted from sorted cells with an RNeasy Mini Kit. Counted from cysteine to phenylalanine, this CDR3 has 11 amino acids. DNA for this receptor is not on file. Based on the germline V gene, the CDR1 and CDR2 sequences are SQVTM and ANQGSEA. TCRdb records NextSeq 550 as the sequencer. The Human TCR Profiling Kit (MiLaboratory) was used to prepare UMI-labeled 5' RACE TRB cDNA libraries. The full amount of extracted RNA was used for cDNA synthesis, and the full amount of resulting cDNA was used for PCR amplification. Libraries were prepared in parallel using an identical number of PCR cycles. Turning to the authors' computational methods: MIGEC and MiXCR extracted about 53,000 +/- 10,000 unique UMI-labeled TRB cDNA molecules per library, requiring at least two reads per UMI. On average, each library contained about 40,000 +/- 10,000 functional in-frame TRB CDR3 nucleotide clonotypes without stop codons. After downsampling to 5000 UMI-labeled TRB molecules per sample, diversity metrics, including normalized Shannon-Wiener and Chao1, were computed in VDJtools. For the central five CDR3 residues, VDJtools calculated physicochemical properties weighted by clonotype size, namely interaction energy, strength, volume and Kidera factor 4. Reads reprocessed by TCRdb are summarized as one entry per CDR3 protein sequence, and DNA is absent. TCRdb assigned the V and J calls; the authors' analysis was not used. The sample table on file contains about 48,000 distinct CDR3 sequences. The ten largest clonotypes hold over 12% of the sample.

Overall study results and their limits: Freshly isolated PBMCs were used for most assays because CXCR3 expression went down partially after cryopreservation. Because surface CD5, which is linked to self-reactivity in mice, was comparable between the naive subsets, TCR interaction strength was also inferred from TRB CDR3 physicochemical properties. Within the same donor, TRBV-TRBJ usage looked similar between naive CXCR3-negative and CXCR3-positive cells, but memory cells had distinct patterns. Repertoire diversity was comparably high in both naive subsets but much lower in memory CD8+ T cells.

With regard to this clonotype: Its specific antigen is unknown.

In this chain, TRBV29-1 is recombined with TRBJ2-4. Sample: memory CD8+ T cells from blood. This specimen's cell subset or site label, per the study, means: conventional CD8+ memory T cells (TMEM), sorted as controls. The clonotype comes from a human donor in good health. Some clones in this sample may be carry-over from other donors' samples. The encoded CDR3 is CSVVTKNIQYF.